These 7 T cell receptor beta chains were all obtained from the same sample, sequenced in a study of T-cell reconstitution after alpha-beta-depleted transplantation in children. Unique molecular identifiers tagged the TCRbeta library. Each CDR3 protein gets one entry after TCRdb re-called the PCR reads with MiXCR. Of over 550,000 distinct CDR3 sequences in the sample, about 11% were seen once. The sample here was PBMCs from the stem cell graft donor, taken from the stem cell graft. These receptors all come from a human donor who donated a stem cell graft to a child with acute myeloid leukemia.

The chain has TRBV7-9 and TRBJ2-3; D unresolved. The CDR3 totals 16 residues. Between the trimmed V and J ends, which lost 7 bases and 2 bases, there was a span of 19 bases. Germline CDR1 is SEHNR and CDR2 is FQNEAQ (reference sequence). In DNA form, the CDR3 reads TGTGCCAGCAACGATCCTTCCCGGTTCCCCACAGATACGCAGTATTTT. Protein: CASNDPSRFPTDTQYF.

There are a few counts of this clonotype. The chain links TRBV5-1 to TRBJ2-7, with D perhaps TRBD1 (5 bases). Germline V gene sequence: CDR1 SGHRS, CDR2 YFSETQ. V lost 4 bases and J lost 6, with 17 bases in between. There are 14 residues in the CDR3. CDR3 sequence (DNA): TGCGCCAGCAGCCCCGAGACCTCAACAGGCGAGCAGTACTTC. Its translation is CASSPETSTGEQYF.

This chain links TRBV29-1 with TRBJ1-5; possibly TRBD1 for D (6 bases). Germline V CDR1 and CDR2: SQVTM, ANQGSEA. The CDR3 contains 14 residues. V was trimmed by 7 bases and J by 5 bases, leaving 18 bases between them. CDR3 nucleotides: TGCAGCGCACGGGGTGGGGGGCGCGATCAGCCCCAGCATTTT. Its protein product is CSARGGGRDQPQHF.

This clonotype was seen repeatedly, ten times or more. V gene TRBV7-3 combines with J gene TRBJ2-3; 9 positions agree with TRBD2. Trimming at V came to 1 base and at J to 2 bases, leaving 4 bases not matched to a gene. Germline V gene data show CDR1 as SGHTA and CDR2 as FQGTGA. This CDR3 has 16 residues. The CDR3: CASSLRAGGITDTQYF. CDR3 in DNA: TGTGCCAGCAGCTTAAGGGCGGGAGGGATCACAGATACGCAGTATTTT.

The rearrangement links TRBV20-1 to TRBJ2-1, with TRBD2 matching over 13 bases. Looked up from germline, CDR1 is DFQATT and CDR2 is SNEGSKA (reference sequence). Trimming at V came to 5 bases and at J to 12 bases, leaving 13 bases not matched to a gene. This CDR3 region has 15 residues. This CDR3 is CSAPGLAGATMTQFF. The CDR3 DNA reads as TGCAGTGCTCCCGGACTAGCGGGAGCCACAATGACGCAGTTCTTC.

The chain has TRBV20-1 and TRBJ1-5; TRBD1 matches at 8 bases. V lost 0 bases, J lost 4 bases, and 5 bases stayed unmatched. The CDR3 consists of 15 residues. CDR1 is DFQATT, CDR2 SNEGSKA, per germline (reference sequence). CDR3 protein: CSARDRQGLNQPQHF. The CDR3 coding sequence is TGCAGTGCTAGAGATCGACAGGGGCTGAATCAGCCCCAGCATTTT.

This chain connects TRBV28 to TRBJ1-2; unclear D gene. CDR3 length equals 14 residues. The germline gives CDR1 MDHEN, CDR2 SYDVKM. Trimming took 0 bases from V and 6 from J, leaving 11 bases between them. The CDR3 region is CASSLWAEVNGYTF. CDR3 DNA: TGTGCCAGCAGTTTATGGGCGGAGGTTAATGGCTACACCTTC.